The TCR beta chain described here comes from a study of T cell changes during pregnancy in multiple sclerosis. Only in-frame clones appear in the TCRdb table, and some are missing; sequencing was by immunoSEQ multiplex PCR. The sample carries about 40,000 clones, just over 90% recorded once. The CDR3 is made up of 14 amino acids. CDR1 is MNHEY and CDR2 is SMNVEV in the germline V gene (reference sequence). Trimming left V 3 bases short and J 5 bases short, with 13 bases between. The sequences come from CD4+ T cells from peripheral blood mononuclear cells, collected in the third trimester of pregnancy. This receptor was taken from a female donor with multiple sclerosis, enrolled in a pregnancy study. The chain couples TRBV27 to TRBJ2-5; possible D gene TRBD2, 6 bases. In DNA form, the CDR3 reads TGTGCCAGCAGTTTGAACGGGAGAAGGGAGACCCAGTACTTC. It codes for CASSLNGRRETQYF.